Each of the 19 T cell receptor beta chains below was sequenced from the same sample in a study of shared clonotypes between healthy human individuals (TCRdb year 2020). Libraries were constructed by the immunoSEQ multiplex PCR assay. TCRdb holds this immuneACCESS table with in-frame rearrangements only. Some clones are missing; in checked studies, unresolved V genes explain under half, and the rest has no known cause. The sample records a few hundred thousand clones, roughly 72% of which are singletons. The ten top clones hold more than 10% of the sample. The specimen was PBMCs. These receptors came from a woman between 40 and 50 years old in good health. Some clones in this sample may be carry-over from other donors' samples.

The V gene is TRBV2, the J gene TRBJ2-5, with a tentative D call TRBD2 (5 bases). CDR3 size: 13 residues. Trimming removed 6 bases from V and 2 bases from J, with 10 bases in between. Germline CDR1 SNHLY, CDR2 FYNNEI. CDR3 coding DNA: TGTGCCAGCAGCGGCCAGCGGCAAGAGACCCAGTACTTC. Protein: CASSGQRQETQYF.

Only one count was recorded for this clone. Given a much more abundant clone one base away, this may be a read error. This same CDR3 is encoded by further DNA sequences in the sample. V is TRBV5-4 and J is TRBJ2-5, with D unresolved. The CDR3 is 13 residues long. CDR1 is SGHNT and CDR2 is YYREEE in the germline V gene (reference sequence). CDR3 region: CASRVQYQETQYF. The CDR3 DNA reads as TGCGCCAGCAGAGTCCAATACCAAGAGACCCAGTACTTC.

This clone was counted only a few times. The rearrangement links TRBV5-4 to TRBJ2-3; D unclear. The length of the CDR3 is 12 residues. The ends were cut back, 5 bases at V and 2 bases at J, with 6 bases in the middle. Per the germline V gene, CDR1 is SGHNT and CDR2 is YYREEE (reference sequence). The CDR3 sequence is CASRGPTDTQYF. For the CDR3, the DNA is TGTGCCAGCAGAGGGCCCACAGATACGCAGTATTTT.

This chain connects TRBV11-2 to TRBJ1-6, with D maybe TRBD1 (5 bases). V was clipped by 4 bases and J by 6 bases, with 13 bases between them. There are 15 residues in the CDR3. From germline, CDR1 is SGHAT and CDR2 FQNNGV. CDR3 sequence (DNA): TGTGCCAGCAGCTGGGACCGCGGGCCTAATTCACCCCTCCACTTT. This sequence encodes CASSWDRGPNSPLHF.

This clone was counted between two and nine times. The chain joins TRBV29-1 to TRBJ1-1; no clear D. With 6 bases removed from V and 6 bases from J, the gap between germline ends came to 14 bases. CDR1 is SQVTM, CDR2 ANQGSEA, per germline. There are 12 residues in the CDR3. The DNA for the CDR3 is TGCAGCGTGGGTCGCGAACACTCTGAAGCTTTCTTT. Amino acids: CSVGREHSEAFF.

CDR3 sequence (DNA): TGTGCCATCAACTCAGGGTTAGGTTTGGAGACCCAGTACTTC. Protein sequence: CAINSGLGLETQYF. The J gene is TRBJ2-5, the V gene TRBV10-3; D might be TRBD1 (5 bases). The CDR3 has 14 amino acids. V was shortened by 7 bases and J by 5 bases, with 17 bases between the two germline ends. The germline V gene has CDR1 ENHRY and CDR2 SYGVKD.

With regard to this clone: Other DNA sequences in this sample translate to the same CDR3. The CDR3 here is CASFRGNTEAFF. The CDR3 DNA reads TGTGCCAGTTTCAGGGGGAACACTGAAGCTTTCTTT. The V and J genes are TRBV19 and TRBJ1-1, with a weak D call TRBD1 (6 bases). This CDR3 is built from 12 residues. CDR1 is LNHDA, CDR2 SQIVND, per germline (reference sequence). Trimming removed 8 bases at V and 1 base at J, with 8 bases between. Supplemented by reference TRBV19 and TRBJ1-1, the full variable domain reads DGGITQSPKYLFRKEGQNVTLSCEQNLNHDAMYWYRQDPGQGLRLIYYSQIVNDFQKGDIAEGYSVSREKKESFPLTVTSAQKNPTAFYLCASFRGNTEAFFGQGTRLTVV.

V and J are TRBV9 and TRBJ2-7; no clear D gene. Trimming cost V 5 bases and J 6 bases, with 18 bases left between them. Per germline, CDR1 SGDLS and CDR2 YYNGEE. The CDR3 has 14 residues. The chain's CDR3 is CASSRTRWNGEQYF. CDR3 DNA: TGTGCCAGCAGTCGGACGCGGTGGAATGGCGAGCAGTACTTC.

Turning to this clone: The sample contains more than one DNA sequence encoding this CDR3. The J gene is TRBJ2-1, the V gene TRBV18; D gene unclear. The CDR3 loop spans 11 amino acids. V gave up 2 bases and J gave up 8 bases, with 4 bases separating them. Germline V gene lookup returns CDR1 KGHSH and CDR2 LQKENI. The DNA for the CDR3 is TGTGCCAGCTCACCATTGGATGAGCAGTTCTTC. It encodes CASSPLDEQFF.

The rearrangement joins TRBV19 to TRBJ2-1; no reliable D call. Trimming shortened V by 5 bases and J by 10 bases, and 15 bases separated the two germline ends. Germline lookup yields CDR1 LNHDA and CDR2 SQIVND (reference sequence). The CDR3 contains 13 residues. This chain's CDR3 is CASSRGPVLEQFF. The CDR3 DNA reads TGTGCCAGTAGTCGCGGACCGGTCTTAGAGCAGTTCTTC. Full variable domain (rest looked up from reference TRBV19 and TRBJ2-1): DGGITQSPKYLFRKEGQNVTLSCEQNLNHDAMYWYRQDPGQGLRLIYYSQIVNDFQKGDIAEGYSVSREKKESFPLTVTSAQKNPTAFYLCASSRGPVLEQFFGPGTRLTVL.

The chain uses TRBV28 and TRBJ2-7; 8 nucleotides line up with TRBD2. This CDR3 comprises 14 residues. J gave up 2 bases and V 3 bases, and 3 bases lay outside the gene matches. Germline V CDR1 and CDR2: MDHEN, SYDVKM. As DNA, the CDR3 is TGTGCCAGCAGTTTGAGACTAGCGCCCTACGAGCAGTACTTC. Protein product: CASSLRLAPYEQYF.

Points on this clone: Because it lacks the conserved phenylalanine or tryptophan at the end, this CDR3 is likely a read error. V is TRBV4-1 and J is TRBJ2-7, with TRBD1 as a possible D gene (6 bases). Between the trimmed V and J ends, which lost 4 bases and 0 bases, there was a span of 10 bases. The CDR3 is 14 residues long. Germline V gene sequence: CDR1 MGHRA, CDR2 YSYEKL. CDR3 loop: CASSLAGASYEQYL. CDR3 sequence (DNA): TGCGCCAGCAGCCTTGCAGGGGCCTCCTACGAGCAGTACCTC.

The chain joins TRBV5-4 to TRBJ2-7; 7 bases fit TRBD1. Trimming removed 0 bases from V and 4 bases from J; junction bases left unmatched: 10. CDR1 is SGHNT and CDR2 is YYREEE in the germline V gene (reference sequence). CDR3 length: 16 amino acids. CDR3: CASSLGVGGQLYEQYF. CDR3 DNA sequence: TGTGCCAGCAGCTTGGGAGTAGGGGGACAGTTATACGAGCAGTACTTC.

The rearrangement links TRBV7-9 to TRBJ1-5; TRBD1 agrees at 7 bases. The CDR3 contains 12 residues. Trimming took 4 bases from V and 9 from J; bases not matched to a gene: 3. In germline, CDR1 is SEHNR, CDR2 FQNEAQ (reference sequence). The CDR3: CASSSEGAPQHF. The DNA for the CDR3 is TGTGCCAGCAGCTCCGAGGGGGCGCCCCAGCATTTT.

This clone was observed at least ten times. The chain recombines TRBV18 with TRBJ2-1, with TRBD2 matching over 8 bases. CDR3 length: 15 amino acids. Germline assignment: CDR1 KGHSH and CDR2 LQKENI. V dropped 3 bases and J dropped 0; count of bases not matched to a gene: 1. CDR3: CASSPGTSSYNEQFF. CDR3 nucleotides: TGTGCCAGCTCACCCGGGACTAGCTCCTACAATGAGCAGTTCTTC.

The rearrangement uses TRBV2 and TRBJ1-4; perhaps TRBD1 as D (6 bases). Germline lookup yields CDR1 SNHLY and CDR2 FYNNEI. The CDR3 has 15 residues. Trimming cost V 3 bases and J 4 bases, with 12 bases left between them. In DNA, the CDR3 is TGTGCCAGCAGTGATTCGGGGGCCGTTAATGAAAAACTGTTTTTT. Its protein is CASSDSGAVNEKLFF.

This clone was observed once. The chain couples TRBV27 to TRBJ2-3, with TRBD2 matching 8 bases. CDR3 length: 17 residues. The V and J ends lost 2 bases and 0 bases, in that order; junction bases with no gene match: 7. Germline V gene data show CDR1 as MNHEY and CDR2 as SMNVEV (reference sequence). The CDR3 sequence is CASSLRKGLGSTDTQYF. CDR3 nucleotides: TGTGCCAGCAGTTTAAGGAAGGGACTAGGGAGCACAGATACGCAGTATTTT.

This chain uses TRBV6-1 with TRBJ2-5; 9 nucleotides align to TRBD2. Trimming cost V 2 bases and J 7 bases; bases outside gene matches: 14. Germline V lookup: CDR1 MNHNS, CDR2 SASEGT. The CDR3 is 17 residues long. CDR3 amino acids: CASSERPLTSGTGTQYF. The CDR3 nucleotides are TGTGCCAGCAGTGAACGACCTTTGACTAGCGGAACGGGGACCCAGTACTTC.

To note about this clone: This is likely an artifact of a read error, given a far larger clone one base away. This sequence joins TRBV30 and TRBJ1-3; no clear D gene. Trimming took 2 bases from V and 7 from J, leaving 6 bases between them. This CDR3 region has 11 residues. Germline assignment: CDR1 GTSNPN and CDR2 SVGIG (reference sequence). CDR3 DNA: TGTGCCTGGAGTTGCAGGAACACCATATATTTT. It translates to CAWSCRNTIYF.